A selection of T cell receptor beta chains follows, all from one sample in a study of shared T cell receptors in the human thymus. Profiling relied on immunoSEQ multiplex PCR, and the TCRdb table lists in-frame clones only, not all of them. The sample lists 700,000 or so clones; approximately 85% were seen once. The sample was also reused in another study, on human thymus T cells.

Sequencing used thymocytes. These receptors all come from a girl less than two years old with a congenital heart defect. Each CDR3 is given with its conserved first and last residue. D genes are given only for firm matches. Not all rows give a size; the values are once, few, many and, for expanded clones, a class.

CDR3 length: 19
J gene: TRBJ1-5
clone size: NA
D gene: TRBD1
V gene: TRBV7-2
CDR3 protein: CASTFSTGPEIDSNQPQHF
CDR3 DNA: TGTGCCAGCACCTTCTCGACAGGGCCCGAGATCGATAGCAATCAGCCCCAGCATTTT

CDR3 length: 16
J gene: TRBJ2-1
clone size: NA
D gene: NA
V gene: TRBV7-7
CDR3 protein: CASSIQRTTSYNEQFF
CDR3 DNA: TGTGCCAGCAGCATACAGAGGACAACTTCCTACAATGAGCAGTTCTTC

CDR3 length: 22
J gene: TRBJ2-1
clone size: once
D gene: NA
V gene: TRBV19
CDR3 protein: CASRTSLQGPNGTQGIGNEQFF
CDR3 DNA: TGTGCCAGTAGAACCAGCCTTCAGGGGCCGAACGGGACCCAGGGAATTGGGAATGAGCAGTTCTTC

CDR3 length: 14
J gene: TRBJ1-2
clone size: NA
D gene: NA
V gene: TRBV5-1
CDR3 protein: CASSPQSGGEGYTF
CDR3 DNA: TGCGCCAGCAGCCCTCAAAGCGGGGGGGAAGGCTACACCTTC

CDR3 length: 16
J gene: TRBJ2-5
clone size: NA
D gene: TRBD2
V gene: TRBV7-2
CDR3 protein: CASSYPGGVYQETQYF
CDR3 DNA: TGTGCCAGCAGCTACCCCGGGGGGGTGTACCAAGAGACCCAGTACTTC

CDR3 length: 15
J gene: TRBJ1-6
clone size: NA
D gene: TRBD1
V gene: TRBV6-1
CDR3 protein: CASSDIQGSHSPLHF
CDR3 DNA: TGTGCCAGCAGTGACATACAGGGGAGTCACTCACCCCTCCACTTT

CDR3 length: 14
J gene: TRBJ1-3
clone size: NA
D gene: NA
V gene: TRBV10-3
CDR3 protein: CAISEEFSGNTIYF
CDR3 DNA: TGTGCCATCAGTGAGGAGTTCTCTGGAAACACCATATATTTT

CDR3 length: 15
J gene: TRBJ1-1
clone size: once
D gene: TRBD1
V gene: TRBV4-1
CDR3 protein: CASSQDSPGGTEAFF
CDR3 DNA: TGCGCCAGCAGCCAAGATAGCCCAGGGGGGACTGAAGCTTTCTTT

CDR3 length: 14
J gene: TRBJ1-1
clone size: NA
D gene: NA
V gene: TRBV7-9
CDR3 protein: CASSLFRQNTEAFF
CDR3 DNA: TGTGCCAGCAGCTTGTTCAGGCAGAACACTGAAGCTTTCTTT

CDR3 length: 18
J gene: TRBJ2-3
clone size: once
D gene: TRBD2
V gene: TRBV25-1
CDR3 protein: CASSESGLAGRSTDTQYF
CDR3 DNA: TGTGCCAGCAGTGAATCGGGACTAGCGGGGCGTAGCACAGATACGCAGTATTTT

CDR3 length: 14
J gene: TRBJ2-2
clone size: NA
D gene: NA
V gene: TRBV10-1
CDR3 protein: CASGSGDITGELFF
CDR3 DNA: TGCGCCAGCGGAAGCGGGGACATCACCGGGGAGCTGTTTTTT

CDR3 length: 14
J gene: TRBJ2-7
clone size: NA
D gene: TRBD1
V gene: TRBV29-1
CDR3 protein: CRPCFRQGPYEQYF
CDR3 DNA: TGCAGACCTTGTTTCCGACAGGGCCCCTACGAGCAGTACTTC

CDR3 length: 15
J gene: TRBJ2-2
clone size: NA
D gene: NA
V gene: TRBV11-2
CDR3 protein: CASSATGPNTGELFF
CDR3 DNA: TGTGCCAGCAGCGCTACAGGGCCGAACACCGGGGAGCTGTTTTTT

CDR3 length: 14
J gene: TRBJ2-7
clone size: NA
D gene: TRBD1
V gene: TRBV28
CDR3 protein: CASSSRQGLYEQYF
CDR3 DNA: TGTGCCAGCAGTTCCCGACAGGGGCTCTACGAGCAGTACTTC

CDR3 length: 13
J gene: TRBJ2-7
clone size: NA
D gene: NA
V gene: TRBV7-2
CDR3 protein: CASSFQGSYEQYF
CDR3 DNA: TGTGCCAGCAGCTTTCAGGGTTCCTACGAGCAGTACTTC

CDR3 length: 14
J gene: TRBJ2-5
clone size: NA
D gene: NA
V gene: TRBV6-1
CDR3 protein: CASRGEGHRETQYF
CDR3 DNA: TGTGCCAGCAGGGGCGAAGGACACCGGGAGACCCAGTACTTC

CDR3 length: 18
J gene: TRBJ1-1
clone size: NA
D gene: NA
V gene: TRBV5-1
CDR3 protein: CASTLRQRASDRDTEAFF
CDR3 DNA: TGCGCCAGCACGTTGCGACAGCGGGCCTCGGATCGCGACACTGAAGCTTTCTTT

CDR3 length: 13
J gene: TRBJ1-1
clone size: few
D gene: NA
V gene: TRBV19
CDR3 protein: CASSIPASTEAFF
CDR3 DNA: TGTGCCAGTAGTATCCCAGCGAGTACTGAAGCTTTCTTT

CDR3 length: 17
J gene: TRBJ1-3
clone size: NA
D gene: NA
V gene: TRBV5-1
CDR3 protein: CASSSQDGESSGNTIYF
CDR3 DNA: TGCGCCAGCAGCTCCCAAGACGGGGAGAGCTCTGGAAACACCATATATTTT

CDR3 length: 16
J gene: TRBJ2-1
clone size: NA
D gene: NA
V gene: TRBV5-1
CDR3 protein: CASSLVLAHSYNEQFF
CDR3 DNA: TGCGCCAGCAGCTTGGTTCTAGCGCACTCCTACAATGAGCAGTTCTTC

CDR3 length: 10
J gene: TRBJ2-3
clone size: NA
D gene: NA
V gene: TRBV10-3
CDR3 protein: CAISPPPGFF
CDR3 DNA: TGTGCCATCAGTCCGCCACCGGGATTTTTT

CDR3 length: 20
J gene: TRBJ2-5
clone size: NA
D gene: TRBD2
V gene: TRBV7-6
CDR3 protein: CASSLASLAGVYTSQETQYF
CDR3 DNA: TGTGCCAGCAGCTTAGCGTCACTAGCGGGGGTCTATACCAGCCAAGAGACCCAGTACTTC

CDR3 length: 15
J gene: TRBJ2-1
clone size: NA
D gene: NA
V gene: TRBV28
CDR3 protein: CASTGDSSSYNEQFF
CDR3 DNA: TGTGCCAGCACTGGCGACAGTTCGTCCTACAATGAGCAGTTCTTC

CDR3 length: 16
J gene: TRBJ1-5
clone size: once
D gene: NA
V gene: TRBV19
CDR3 protein: CASSISGLNSNQPQHF
CDR3 DNA: TGTGCCAGTAGTATCAGCGGGCTTAATAGCAATCAGCCCCAGCATTTT

CDR3 length: 16
J gene: TRBJ1-3
clone size: NA
D gene: NA
V gene: TRBV11-2
CDR3 protein: CASSLDPRDSGNTIYF
CDR3 DNA: TGTGCCAGCAGCTTAGATCCCCGAGACTCTGGAAACACCATATATTTT

CDR3 length: 12
J gene: TRBJ1-5
clone size: NA
D gene: NA
V gene: TRBV5-6
CDR3 protein: CASSMGPQPQHF
CDR3 DNA: TGTGCCAGCAGCATGGGGCCTCAGCCCCAGCATTTT

CDR3 length: 15
J gene: TRBJ1-6
clone size: NA
D gene: TRBD1
V gene: TRBV6-1
CDR3 protein: CASVNRGSYNSPLHF
CDR3 DNA: TGTGCCAGCGTTAACAGGGGCTCCTATAATTCACCCCTCCACTTT

CDR3 length: 17
J gene: TRBJ1-3
clone size: NA
D gene: NA
V gene: TRBV5-6
CDR3 protein: CASSYQRLGSSGNTIYF
CDR3 DNA: TGTGCCAGCAGCTACCAGCGCCTCGGGTCCTCTGGAAACACCATATATTTT

CDR3 length: 19
J gene: TRBJ1-6
clone size: NA
D gene: NA
V gene: TRBV6-1
CDR3 protein: CASSVTWRRDGLYNSPLHF
CDR3 DNA: TGTGCCAGCAGTGTTACCTGGAGGAGGGACGGTTTATATAATTCACCCCTCCACTTT

CDR3 length: 14
J gene: TRBJ1-6
clone size: NA
D gene: NA
V gene: TRBV7-9
CDR3 protein: CASSLDLPDSPLHF
CDR3 DNA: TGTGCCAGCAGCTTAGATCTTCCGGATTCACCCCTCCACTTT

CDR3 length: 13
J gene: TRBJ1-2
clone size: NA
D gene: NA
V gene: TRBV7-9
CDR3 protein: CASSFLAGYGYTF
CDR3 DNA: TGTGCCAGCAGCTTCTTAGCCGGCTATGGCTACACCTTC